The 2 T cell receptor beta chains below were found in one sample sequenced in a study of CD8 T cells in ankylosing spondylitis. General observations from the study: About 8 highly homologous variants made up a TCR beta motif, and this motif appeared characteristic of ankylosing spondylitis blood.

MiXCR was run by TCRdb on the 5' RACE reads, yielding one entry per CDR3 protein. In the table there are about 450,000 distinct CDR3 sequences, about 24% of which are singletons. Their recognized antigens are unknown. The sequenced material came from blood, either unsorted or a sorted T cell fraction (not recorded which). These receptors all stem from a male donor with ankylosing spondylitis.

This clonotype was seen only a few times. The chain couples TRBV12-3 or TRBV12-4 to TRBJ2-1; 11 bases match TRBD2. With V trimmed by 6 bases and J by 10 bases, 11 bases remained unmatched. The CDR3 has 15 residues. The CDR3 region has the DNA TGTGCCAGCAGCCCTACTAGCGGGAGTCTTGGAGAGCAGTTCTTC. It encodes CASSPTSGSLGEQFF.

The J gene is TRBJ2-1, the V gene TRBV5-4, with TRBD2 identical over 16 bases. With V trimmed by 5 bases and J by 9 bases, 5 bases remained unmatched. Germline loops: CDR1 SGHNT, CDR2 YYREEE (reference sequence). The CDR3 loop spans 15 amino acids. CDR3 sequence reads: CASRPGLAGGIEQFF. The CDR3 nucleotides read TGTGCCAGCAGACCGGGACTAGCGGGAGGGATTGAGCAGTTCTTC.